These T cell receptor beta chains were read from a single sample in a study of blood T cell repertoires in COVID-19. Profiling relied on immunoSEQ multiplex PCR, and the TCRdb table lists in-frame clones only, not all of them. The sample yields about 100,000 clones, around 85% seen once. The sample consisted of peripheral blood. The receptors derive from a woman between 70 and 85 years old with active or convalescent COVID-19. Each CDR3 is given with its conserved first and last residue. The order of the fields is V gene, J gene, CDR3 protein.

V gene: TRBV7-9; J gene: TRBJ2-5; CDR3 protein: CASSRTSGARYQETQYF
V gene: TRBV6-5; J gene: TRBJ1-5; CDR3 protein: CASRDRNNQPQHF
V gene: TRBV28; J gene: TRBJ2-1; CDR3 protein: CASSGGGAVVNEQFF
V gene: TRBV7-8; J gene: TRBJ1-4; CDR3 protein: CASSLVRAEKLFF
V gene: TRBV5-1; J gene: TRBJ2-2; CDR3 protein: CASSPQQGTGELFF
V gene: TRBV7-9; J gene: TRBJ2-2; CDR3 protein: CASSLGQGPYTGELFF
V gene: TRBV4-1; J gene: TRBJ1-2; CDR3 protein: CASSHGARRRDGYTF
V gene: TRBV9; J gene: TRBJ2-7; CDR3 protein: CASSVSWGTVAYEQYF
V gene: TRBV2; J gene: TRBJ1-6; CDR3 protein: CASSEGQVQYNSPLHF
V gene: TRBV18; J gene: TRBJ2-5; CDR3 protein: CASSPPSQETQYF
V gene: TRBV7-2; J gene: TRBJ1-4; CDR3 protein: CASSLAIREKLFF
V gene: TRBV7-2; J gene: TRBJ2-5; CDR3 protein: CASSLAGVMETQYF
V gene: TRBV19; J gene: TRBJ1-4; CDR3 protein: CASRTGGADEKLFF
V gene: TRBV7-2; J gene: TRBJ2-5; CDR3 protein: CASSFQRGQETQYF
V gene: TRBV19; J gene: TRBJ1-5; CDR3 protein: CASSIGATGDSNQPQHF
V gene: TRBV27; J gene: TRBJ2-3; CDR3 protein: CASSSHWTGSTDTQYF
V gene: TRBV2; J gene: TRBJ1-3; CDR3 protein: CASSFQIGNTIYF
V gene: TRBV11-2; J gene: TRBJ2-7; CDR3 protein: CASSLERTASYEQYF
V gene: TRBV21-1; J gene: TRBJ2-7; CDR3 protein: CASSKGGGQGISYEQYF
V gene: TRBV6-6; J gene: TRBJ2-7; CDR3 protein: CASSYSGQGPYEQYF
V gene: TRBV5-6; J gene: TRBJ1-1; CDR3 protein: CASSHRDGGLKAEAFF
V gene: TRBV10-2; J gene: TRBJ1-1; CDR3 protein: CASSDFDRRGTEAFF
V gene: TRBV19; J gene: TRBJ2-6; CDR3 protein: CASSPWTGIETGANVLTF
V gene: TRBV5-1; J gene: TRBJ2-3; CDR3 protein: CASSLGGTAFTDTQYF
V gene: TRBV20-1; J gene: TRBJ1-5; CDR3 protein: CSASRGLGANQPQHF
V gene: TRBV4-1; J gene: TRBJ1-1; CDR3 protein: CASSHVRGRNTEAFF
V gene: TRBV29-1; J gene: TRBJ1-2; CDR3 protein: CSVVEGNYGYTF
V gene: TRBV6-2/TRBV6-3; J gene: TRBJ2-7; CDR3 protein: CASSWSLGRGRFSYEQYF
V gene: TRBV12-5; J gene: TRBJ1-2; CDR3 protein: CASGNNYGYTF
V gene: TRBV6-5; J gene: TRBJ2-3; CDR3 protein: CASGARRGARDTQYF
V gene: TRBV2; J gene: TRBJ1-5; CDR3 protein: CASRGQVNQPQHF
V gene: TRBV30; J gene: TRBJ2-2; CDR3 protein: CAWIRQGGDTGELFF
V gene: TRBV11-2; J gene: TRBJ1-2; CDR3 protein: CASSLEAGANYGYTF
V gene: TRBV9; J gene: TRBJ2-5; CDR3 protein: CASSVGQVQETQYF
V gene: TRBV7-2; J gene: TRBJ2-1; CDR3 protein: CASSLKGTSGGREFF
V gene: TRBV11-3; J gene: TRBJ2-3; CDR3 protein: CASSLVRLAGGFGTDTQYF
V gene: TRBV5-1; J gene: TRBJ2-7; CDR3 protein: CASSLDPSSYEQYF
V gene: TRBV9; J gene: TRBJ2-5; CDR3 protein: CASSVGPTGGSGETQYF
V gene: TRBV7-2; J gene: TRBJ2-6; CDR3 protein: CASSLVTGSSGANVLTF
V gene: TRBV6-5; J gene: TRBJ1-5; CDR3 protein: CASSYSADNQPQHF
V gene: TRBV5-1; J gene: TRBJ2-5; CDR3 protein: CASSPQQETQYF
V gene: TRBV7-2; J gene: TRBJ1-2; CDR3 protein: CASSLVGTATNYGYTF
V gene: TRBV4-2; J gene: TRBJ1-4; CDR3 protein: CASSLNRAPNEKLFF
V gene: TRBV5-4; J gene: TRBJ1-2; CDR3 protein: CASRRDRANYGYTF
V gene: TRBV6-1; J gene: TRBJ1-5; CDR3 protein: CASSEGGWSNQPQHF
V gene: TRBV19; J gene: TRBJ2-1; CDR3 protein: CASSIGLWDRVVNEQFF
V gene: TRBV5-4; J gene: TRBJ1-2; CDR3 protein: CASSLVQGGNYGYTF
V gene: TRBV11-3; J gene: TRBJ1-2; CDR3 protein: CASSPSAGQGANIYGYTF
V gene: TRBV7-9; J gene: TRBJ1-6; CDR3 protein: CASSPRDRASPLHF
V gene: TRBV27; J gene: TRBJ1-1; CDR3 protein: CASSRTGGEAFF
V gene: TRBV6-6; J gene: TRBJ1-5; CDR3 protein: CASTGGQYSNQPQHF
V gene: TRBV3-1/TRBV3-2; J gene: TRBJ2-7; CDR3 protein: CASSHLGGNEQYF
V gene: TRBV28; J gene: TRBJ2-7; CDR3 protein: CASMVGGYEQYF
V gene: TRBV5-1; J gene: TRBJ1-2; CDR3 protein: CASSLVGTEYDYTF
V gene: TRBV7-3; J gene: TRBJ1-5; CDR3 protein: CASSPNRGQEQPQHF
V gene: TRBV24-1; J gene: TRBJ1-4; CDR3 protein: CATSEANNEKLFF
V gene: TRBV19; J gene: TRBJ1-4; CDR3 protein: CASSISRAEKLFF
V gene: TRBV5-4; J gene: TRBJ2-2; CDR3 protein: CASSLLEQYTGELFF
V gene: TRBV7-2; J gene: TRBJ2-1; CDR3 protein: CASSLDRYNEQFF